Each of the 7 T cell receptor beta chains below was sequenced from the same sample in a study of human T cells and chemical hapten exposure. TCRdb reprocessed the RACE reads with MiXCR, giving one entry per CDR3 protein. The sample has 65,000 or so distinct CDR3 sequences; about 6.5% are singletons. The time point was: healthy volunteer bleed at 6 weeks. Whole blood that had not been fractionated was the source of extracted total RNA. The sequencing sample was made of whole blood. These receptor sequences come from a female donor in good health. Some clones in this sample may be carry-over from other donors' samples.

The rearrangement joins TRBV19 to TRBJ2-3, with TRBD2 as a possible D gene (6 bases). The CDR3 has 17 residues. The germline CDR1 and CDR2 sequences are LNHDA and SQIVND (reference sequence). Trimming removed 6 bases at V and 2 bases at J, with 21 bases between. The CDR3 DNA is TGTGCCAGTAGCTCATCCGTGGCTGGAGGGACCACAGATACGCAGTATTTT. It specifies CASSSSVAGGTTDTQYF.

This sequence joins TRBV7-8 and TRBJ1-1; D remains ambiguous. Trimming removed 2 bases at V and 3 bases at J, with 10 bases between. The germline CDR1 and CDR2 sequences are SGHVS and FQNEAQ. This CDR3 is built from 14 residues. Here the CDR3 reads CASSLSIGDTEAFF. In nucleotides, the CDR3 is TGTGCCAGCAGCTTATCAATAGGTGACACTGAAGCTTTCTTT.

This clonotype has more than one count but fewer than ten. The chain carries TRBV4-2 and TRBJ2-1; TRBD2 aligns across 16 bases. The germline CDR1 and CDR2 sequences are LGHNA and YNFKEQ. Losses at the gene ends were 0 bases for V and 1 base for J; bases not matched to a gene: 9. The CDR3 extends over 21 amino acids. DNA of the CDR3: TGTGCCAGCAGCCAAGAACCGGGACTAGCGGGAGGGCATCGATCCTACAATGAGCAGTTCTTC. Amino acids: CASSQEPGLAGGHRSYNEQFF.

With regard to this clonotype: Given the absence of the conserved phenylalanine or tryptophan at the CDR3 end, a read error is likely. DNA for the CDR3: TGCGCCAGCAGCCAAGATCAGGGATTGGGGCAGTATTCT. Protein product: CASSQDQGLGQYS. The rearrangement joins TRBV4-1 to TRBJ2-3; D may be TRBD1 (5 bases). Germline lookup yields CDR1 MGHRA and CDR2 YSYEKL. With 0 bases removed from V and 11 bases from J, the gap between germline ends came to 12 bases. The CDR3 sequence is 13 residues long.

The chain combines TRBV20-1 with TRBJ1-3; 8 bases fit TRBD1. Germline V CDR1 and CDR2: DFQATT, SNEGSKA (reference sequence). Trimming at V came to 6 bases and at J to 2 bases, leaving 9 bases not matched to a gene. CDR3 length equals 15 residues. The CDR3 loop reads CSARRETGAGNTIYF. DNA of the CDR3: TGCAGTGCAAGACGCGAGACAGGGGCTGGAAACACCATATATTTT.

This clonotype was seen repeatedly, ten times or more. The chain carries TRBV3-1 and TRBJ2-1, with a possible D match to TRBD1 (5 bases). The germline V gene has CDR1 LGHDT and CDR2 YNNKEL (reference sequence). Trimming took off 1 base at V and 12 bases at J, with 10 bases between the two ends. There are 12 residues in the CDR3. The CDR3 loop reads CASSQGVTGQFF. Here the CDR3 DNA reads TGTGCCAGCAGCCAAGGGGTAACAGGGCAGTTCTTC.

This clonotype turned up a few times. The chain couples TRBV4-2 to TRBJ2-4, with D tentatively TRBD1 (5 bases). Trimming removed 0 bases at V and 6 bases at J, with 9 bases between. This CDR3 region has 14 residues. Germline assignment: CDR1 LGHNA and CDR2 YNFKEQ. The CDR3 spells CASSQDYQGNIQYF. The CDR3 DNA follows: TGTGCCAGCAGCCAAGATTACCAGGGAAACATTCAGTACTTC.